This T cell receptor (beta chain) was recovered during a study of spatial heterogeneity in lung cancer. Study overall: Across the raw uncorrected reads, a unique TCR and UMI combination was observed, on average, more than ten times. Study-level points and caveats: Ubiquitous expanded tumor TCRs surfaced in blood more at resection than they did at follow-up.

Time point indicated: sample taken at primary tumor resection. Without sorting, whole RNA was sequenced from tumor, nontumor lung or frozen PBMC. This clonotype has ten or more counts. Its specificity is unknown. Since the library was made to target alpha chains, this beta chain is a stray read and its abundance is not meaningful. The presence of a unique molecular identifier marked each TCR cDNA molecule. TCRdb re-called the 5' RACE reads with MiXCR, one entry per CDR3 protein. The profile shows 10,000 to 15,000 distinct CDR3 sequences, 3.9% of them singletons. This receptor was taken from a male donor with early-stage non-small cell lung cancer. This sample comprised PBMCs, obtained at surgery.

CDR3 nucleotides: TGCGCCAGCAGCTTGGTGGCGAATGAAAAACTGTTTTTT. Its translation: CASSLVANEKLFF. The V gene is TRBV5-1, the J gene TRBJ1-4, with D unresolved. The CDR3 extends over 13 amino acids. From germline, CDR1 is SGHRS and CDR2 YFSETQ. Trimming removed 0 bases from V and 5 bases from J, with 5 bases in between.